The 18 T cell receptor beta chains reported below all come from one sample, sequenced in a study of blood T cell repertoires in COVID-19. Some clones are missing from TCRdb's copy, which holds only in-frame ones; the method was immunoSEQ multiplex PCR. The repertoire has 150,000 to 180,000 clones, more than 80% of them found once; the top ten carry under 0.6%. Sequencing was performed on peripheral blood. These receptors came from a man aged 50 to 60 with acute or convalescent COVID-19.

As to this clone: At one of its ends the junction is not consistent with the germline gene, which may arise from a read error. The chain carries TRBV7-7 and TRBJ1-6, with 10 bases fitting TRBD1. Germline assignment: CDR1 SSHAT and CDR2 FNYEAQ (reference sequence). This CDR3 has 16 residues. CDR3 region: CASSKTGGAYNSPLHF. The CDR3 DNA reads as TGTGCTAGCAGCAAGACAGGGGGCGCCTATAATTCACCCCTCCACTTT.

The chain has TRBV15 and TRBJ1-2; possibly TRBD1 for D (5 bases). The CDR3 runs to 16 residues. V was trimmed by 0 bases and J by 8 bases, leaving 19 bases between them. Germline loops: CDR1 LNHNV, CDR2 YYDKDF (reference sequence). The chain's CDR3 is CATSRDPGGARTGYTF. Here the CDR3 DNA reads TGTGCCACCAGCAGAGACCCCGGAGGGGCCCGCACGGGCTACACCTTC.

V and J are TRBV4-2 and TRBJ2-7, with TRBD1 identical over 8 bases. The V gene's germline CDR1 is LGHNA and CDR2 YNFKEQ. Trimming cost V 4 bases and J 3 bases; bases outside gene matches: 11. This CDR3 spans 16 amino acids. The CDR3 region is CASSRGTQGADYEQYF. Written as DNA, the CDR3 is TGTGCCAGCAGCCGAGGAACCCAGGGGGCCGACTACGAGCAGTACTTC.

The CDR3 region is CASTPGGKAEQYF. CDR3 DNA sequence: TGTGCCAGCACCCCGGGGGGTAAGGCCGAGCAGTACTTC. This chain connects TRBV6-5 to TRBJ2-7; 7 nucleotides agree with TRBD2. The ends lost 7 bases at V and 6 bases at J; junction bases unmatched: 9. The V gene's germline CDR1 is MNHEY and CDR2 SVGAGI. The CDR3 spans 13 residues.

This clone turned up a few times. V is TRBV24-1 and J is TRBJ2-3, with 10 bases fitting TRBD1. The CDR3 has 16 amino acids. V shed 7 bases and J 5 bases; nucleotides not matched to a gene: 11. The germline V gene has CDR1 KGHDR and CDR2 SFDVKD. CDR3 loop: CATSLPGQGLIDTQYF. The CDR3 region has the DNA TGTGCCACCAGCCTTCCGGGACAGGGGTTAATAGATACGCAGTATTTT.

CDR3 sequence reads: CASASRGYTEAFF. The CDR3 region has the DNA TGTGCCAGTGCAAGTAGGGGGTACACTGAAGCTTTCTTT. The J gene is TRBJ1-1, the V gene TRBV19; D might be TRBD1 (6 bases). This CDR3 has 13 amino acids. Trimming took 8 bases from V and 3 from J, leaving 13 bases between them. Germline assignment: CDR1 LNHDA and CDR2 SQIVND (reference sequence). The full variable domain, in which reference TRBV19 and TRBJ1-1 provide the parts outside the CDR3, is DGGITQSPKYLFRKEGQNVTLSCEQNLNHDAMYWYRQDPGQGLRLIYYSQIVNDFQKGDIAEGYSVSREKKESFPLTVTSAQKNPTAFYLCASASRGYTEAFFGQGTRLTVV.

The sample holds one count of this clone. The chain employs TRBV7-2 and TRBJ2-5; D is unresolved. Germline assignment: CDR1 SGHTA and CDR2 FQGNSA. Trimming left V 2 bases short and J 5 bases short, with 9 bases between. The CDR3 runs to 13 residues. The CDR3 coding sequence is TGTGCCAGCAGCTTACGTCTAGATGAGACCCAGTACTTC. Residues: CASSLRLDETQYF. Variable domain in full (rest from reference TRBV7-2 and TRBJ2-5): GAGVSQSPSNKVTEKGKDVELRCDPISGHTALYWYRQSLGQGLEFLIYFQGNSAPDKSGLPSDRFSAERTGGSVSTLTIQRTQQEDSAVYLCASSLRLDETQYFGPGTRLLVL.

The CDR3 is CASSIYSGGPYNEQFF. In DNA, the CDR3 is TGTGCCAGTAGTATTTATAGCGGGGGACCCTACAATGAGCAGTTCTTC. V is TRBV19 and J is TRBJ2-1, with TRBD2 matching 9 bases. CDR3 length: 16 amino acids. From germline, CDR1 is LNHDA and CDR2 SQIVND (reference sequence). Unmatched junction bases numbered 5, after V lost 3 bases and J lost 2 bases.

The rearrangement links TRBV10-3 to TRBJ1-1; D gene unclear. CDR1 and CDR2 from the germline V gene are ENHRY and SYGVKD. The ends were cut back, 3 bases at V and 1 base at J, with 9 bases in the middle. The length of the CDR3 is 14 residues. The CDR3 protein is CAISDYPGNTEAFF. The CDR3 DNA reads TGTGCCATCAGTGACTACCCGGGGAACACTGAAGCTTTCTTT.

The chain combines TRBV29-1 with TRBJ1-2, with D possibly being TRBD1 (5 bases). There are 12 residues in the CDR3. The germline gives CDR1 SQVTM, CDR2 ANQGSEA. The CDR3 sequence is CGGDGANYGYTF. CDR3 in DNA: TGCGGGGGGGACGGAGCTAACTATGGCTACACCTTC. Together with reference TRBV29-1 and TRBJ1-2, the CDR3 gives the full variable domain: SAVISQKPSRDICQRGTSLTIQCQVDSQVTMMFWYRQQPGQSLTLIATANQGSEATYESGFVIDKFPISRPNLTFSTLTVSNMSPEDSSIYLCGGDGANYGYTFGSGTRLTVV.

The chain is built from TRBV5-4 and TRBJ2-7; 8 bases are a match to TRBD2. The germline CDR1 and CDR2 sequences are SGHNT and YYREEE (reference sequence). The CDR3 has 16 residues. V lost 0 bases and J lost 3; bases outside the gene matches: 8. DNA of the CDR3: TGTGCCAGCAGCTTGGGCAGTAGCGGGAAATTCTACGAGCAGTACTTC. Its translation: CASSLGSSGKFYEQYF.

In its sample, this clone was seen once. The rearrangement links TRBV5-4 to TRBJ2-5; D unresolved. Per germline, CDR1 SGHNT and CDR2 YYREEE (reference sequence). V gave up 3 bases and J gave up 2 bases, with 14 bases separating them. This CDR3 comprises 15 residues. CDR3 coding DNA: TGTGCCAGCAGCTCCCGTCGCCCGGGTCAAGAGACCCAGTACTTC. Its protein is CASSSRRPGQETQYF.

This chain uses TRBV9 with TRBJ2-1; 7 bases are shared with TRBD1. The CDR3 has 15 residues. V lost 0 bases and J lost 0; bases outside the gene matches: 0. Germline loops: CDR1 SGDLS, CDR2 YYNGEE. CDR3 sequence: CASSVGTGSYNEQFF. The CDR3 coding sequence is TGTGCCAGCAGCGTAGGGACAGGCTCCTACAATGAGCAGTTCTTC.

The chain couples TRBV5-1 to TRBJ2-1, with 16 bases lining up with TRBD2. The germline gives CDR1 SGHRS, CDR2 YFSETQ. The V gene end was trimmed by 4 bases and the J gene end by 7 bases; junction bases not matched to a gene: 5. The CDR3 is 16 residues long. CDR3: CASSAGTSGGANEQFF. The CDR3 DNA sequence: TGCGCCAGCAGCGCCGGGACTAGCGGGGGGGCAAATGAGCAGTTCTTC.

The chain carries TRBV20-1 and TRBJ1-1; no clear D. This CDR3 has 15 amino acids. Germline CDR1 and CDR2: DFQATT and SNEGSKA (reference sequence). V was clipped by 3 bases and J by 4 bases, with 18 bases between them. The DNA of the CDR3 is TGCAGTGCTAGTGCCCATTCGGGAATGCTCACTGAAGCTTTCTTT. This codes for CSASAHSGMLTEAFF.

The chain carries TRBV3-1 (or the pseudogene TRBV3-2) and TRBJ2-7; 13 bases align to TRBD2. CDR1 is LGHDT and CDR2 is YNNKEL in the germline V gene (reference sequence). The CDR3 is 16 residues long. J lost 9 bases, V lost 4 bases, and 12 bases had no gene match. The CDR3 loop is CASSPPGLAGVDGQYF. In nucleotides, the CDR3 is TGTGCCAGCAGCCCCCCCGGACTAGCGGGAGTAGATGGGCAGTACTTC.

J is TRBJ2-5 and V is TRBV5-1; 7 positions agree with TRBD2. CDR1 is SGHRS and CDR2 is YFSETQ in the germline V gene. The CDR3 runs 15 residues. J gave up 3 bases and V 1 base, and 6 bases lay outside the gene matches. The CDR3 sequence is CASSLYSRGEETQYF. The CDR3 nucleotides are TGCGCCAGCAGCTTGTACTCCCGGGGGGAAGAGACCCAGTACTTC.

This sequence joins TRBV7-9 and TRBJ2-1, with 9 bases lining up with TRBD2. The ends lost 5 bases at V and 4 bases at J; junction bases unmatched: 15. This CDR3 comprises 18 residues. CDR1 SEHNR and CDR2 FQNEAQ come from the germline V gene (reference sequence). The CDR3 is CASSPPPRAGGIYNEQFF. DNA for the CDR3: TGTGCCAGCAGCCCGCCGCCAAGAGCGGGAGGAATTTACAATGAGCAGTTCTTC.